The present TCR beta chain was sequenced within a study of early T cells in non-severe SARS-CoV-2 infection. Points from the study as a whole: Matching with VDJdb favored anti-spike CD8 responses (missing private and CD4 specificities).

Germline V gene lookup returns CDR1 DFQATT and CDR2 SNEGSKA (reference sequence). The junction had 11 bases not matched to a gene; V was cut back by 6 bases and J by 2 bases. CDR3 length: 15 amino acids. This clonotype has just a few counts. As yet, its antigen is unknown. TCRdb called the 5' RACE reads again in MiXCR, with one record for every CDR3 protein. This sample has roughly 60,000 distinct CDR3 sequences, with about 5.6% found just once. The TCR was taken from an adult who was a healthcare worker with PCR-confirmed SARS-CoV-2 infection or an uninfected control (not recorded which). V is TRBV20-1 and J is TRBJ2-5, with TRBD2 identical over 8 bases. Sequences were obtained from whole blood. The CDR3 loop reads CSANSLAGLQETQYF. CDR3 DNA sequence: TGCAGTGCGAACTCATTAGCGGGGCTACAAGAGACCCAGTACTTC.